This is a list of T cell receptor beta chains from one sample in a study of cytomegalovirus exposure and HLA in healthy donors. Only in-frame clones appear in the TCRdb table, and some are missing; sequencing was by immunoSEQ multiplex PCR. Of 200,000 to 250,000 clones listed, around 80% are singletons. Material: PBMCs. Source of these receptors: a woman between 40 and 50 years old in good health and CMV-seronegative. Both conserved end residues are part of each CDR3. A D gene is named only where the DNA matches it firmly. A clone size is listed for some rows: how often the clone was seen (once, few, many), or a class if it is expanded.

CDR3	DNA	V	size	D	J
CASTLPQGGGYTF	TGTGCCAGCACACTACCGCAGGGGGGAGGCTACACCTTC	TRBV5-6	.	TRBD1	TRBJ1-2
CASSKPGDPGITGELFF	TGTGCCAGCAGTAAGCCCGGTGATCCAGGAATCACCGGGGAGCTGTTTTTT	TRBV25-1	.	.	TRBJ2-2
CATKGRATMHQETQYF	TGTGCCACCAAAGGCCGGGCGACTATGCATCAAGAGACCCAGTACTTC	TRBV19	.	.	TRBJ2-5
CASSSSLNRGRETQYF	TGTGCCAGCTCATCTTCCCTAAACAGGGGCCGCGAGACCCAGTACTTC	TRBV18	.	TRBD1	TRBJ2-5
CASSLGVGSYEQYF	TGTGCCAGCAGTCTCGGCGTCGGGTCCTACGAGCAGTACTTC	TRBV9	once	.	TRBJ2-7
CASGTGNTEAFF	TGTGCTAGTGGGACAGGGAACACTGAAGCTTTCTTT	TRBV12-5	.	.	TRBJ1-1
CASRPRANRRGPDTQYF	TGCGCCAGCAGGCCAAGAGCAAACCGGAGGGGGCCAGATACGCAGTATTTT	TRBV4-1	.	.	TRBJ2-3
CASTLRANNSPLHF	TGTGCCAGCACCTTACGAGCCAATAATTCACCCCTCCACTTT	TRBV28	once	.	TRBJ1-6
CASSPRGPQNSPLHF	TGTGCCAGCTCACCCCGGGGTCCACAGAATTCACCCCTCCACTTT	TRBV18	.	.	TRBJ1-6
CAWSTAGHGYTF	TGTGCCTGGAGCACTGCGGGACATGGCTACACCTTC	TRBV30	.	.	TRBJ1-2
CASSPGSQGGYEQYF	TGTGCCAGCAGCCCCGGGAGTCAGGGAGGATACGAGCAGTACTTC	TRBV7-9	.	.	TRBJ2-7
CASSLSSGTFAYEQYF	TGTGCCAGCAGCTTGAGCTCCGGGACATTCGCATACGAGCAGTACTTC	TRBV5-4	.	.	TRBJ2-7
CASSSGTSYEQYF	TGTGCCAGCAGCAGCGGGACCTCCTACGAGCAGTACTTC	TRBV7-2	.	TRBD2	TRBJ2-7
CASSFGGGNNEQFF	TGTGCCAGCAGTTTCGGGGGGGGGAACAATGAGCAGTTCTTC	TRBV27	.	TRBD2	TRBJ2-1
CASGPAGASGDYYEQYF	TGTGCCAGCGGCCCTGCCGGGGCTAGCGGGGACTACTACGAGCAGTACTTC	TRBV28	.	TRBD2	TRBJ2-7
CASRTGETEAFF	TGTGCCAGCAGAACAGGGGAGACTGAAGCTTTCTTT	TRBV27	.	TRBD1	TRBJ1-1
CASSQDRTGGTGYTF	TGTGCCAGCAGCCAAGACCGGACAGGGGGCACTGGCTACACCTTC	TRBV4-2	.	TRBD1	TRBJ1-2
CASSLEAGDSYEQYF	TGCGCCAGCAGCTTGGAAGCGGGGGACTCCTACGAGCAGTACTTC	TRBV5-1	.	TRBD2	TRBJ2-7
CAISHDRANTGELFF	TGTGCCATCAGTCACGACAGGGCAAACACCGGGGAGCTGTTTTTT	TRBV10-3	.	TRBD1	TRBJ2-2